This T cell receptor beta chain comes out of a study of T cell changes during pregnancy in multiple sclerosis. Measured with immunoSEQ multiplex PCR; TCRdb has only the in-frame clones, and not every one. This table holds approximately 59,000 clones, about 93% found once. Looked up from germline, CDR1 is LNHDA and CDR2 is SQIVND (reference sequence). The V gene end was trimmed by 4 bases and the J gene end by 0 bases; junction bases not matched to a gene: 5. The CDR3 is made up of 15 amino acids. This sample comprised CD4+ T cells from peripheral blood mononuclear cells, obtained before pregnancy. The sequence was collected from a female donor with multiple sclerosis, enrolled in a pregnancy study. The rearrangement joins TRBV19 to TRBJ1-1; 7 bases agree with TRBD1. The CDR3 protein is CASSKRTGVNTEAFF. Written as DNA, the CDR3 is TGTGCCAGTAGTAAAAGGACAGGTGTGAACACTGAAGCTTTCTTT.